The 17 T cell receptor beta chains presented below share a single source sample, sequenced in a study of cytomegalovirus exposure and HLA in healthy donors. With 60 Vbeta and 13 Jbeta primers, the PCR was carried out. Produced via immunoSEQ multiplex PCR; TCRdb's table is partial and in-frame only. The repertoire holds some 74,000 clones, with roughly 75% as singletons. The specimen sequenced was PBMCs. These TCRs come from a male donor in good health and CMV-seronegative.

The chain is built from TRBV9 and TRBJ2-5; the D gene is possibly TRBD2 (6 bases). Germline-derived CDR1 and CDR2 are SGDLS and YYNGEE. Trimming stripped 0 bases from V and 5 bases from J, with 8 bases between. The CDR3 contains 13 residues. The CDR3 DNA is TGTGCCAGCAGCGTAGGGAGGGAGGAGACCCAGTACTTC. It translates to CASSVGREETQYF.

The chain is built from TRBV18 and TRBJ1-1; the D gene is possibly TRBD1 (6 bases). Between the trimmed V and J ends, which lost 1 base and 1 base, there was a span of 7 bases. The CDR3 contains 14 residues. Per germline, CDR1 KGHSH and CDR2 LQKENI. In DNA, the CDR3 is TGTGCCAGCTCACCACAGGGGGAGAACACTGAAGCTTTCTTT. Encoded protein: CASSPQGENTEAFF.

The CDR3 protein is CASAGTGLYEQYF. In DNA form, the CDR3 reads TGTGCCAGCGCCGGGACAGGCCTCTACGAGCAGTACTTC. The gene calls are TRBV27 and TRBJ2-7, with TRBD1 matching 8 bases. With V trimmed by 8 bases and J by 3 bases, 6 bases remained unmatched. Germline V CDR1 and CDR2: MNHEY, SMNVEV (reference sequence). This CDR3 is 13 amino acids long.

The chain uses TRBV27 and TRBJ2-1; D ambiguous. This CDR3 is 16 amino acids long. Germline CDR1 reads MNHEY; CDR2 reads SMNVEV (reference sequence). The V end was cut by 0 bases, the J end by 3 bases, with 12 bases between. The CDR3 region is CASSLSQTYNYNEQFF. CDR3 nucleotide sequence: TGTGCCAGCAGTTTATCCCAAACATATAACTACAATGAGCAGTTCTTC.

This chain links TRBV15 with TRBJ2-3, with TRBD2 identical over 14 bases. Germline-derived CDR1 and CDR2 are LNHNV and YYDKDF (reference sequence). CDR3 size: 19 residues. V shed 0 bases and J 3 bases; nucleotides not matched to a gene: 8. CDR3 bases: TGTGCCACCAGCAGAGATCCAGGGGGACTAGCGGGAGCAACAGATACGCAGTATTTT. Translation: CATSRDPGGLAGATDTQYF.

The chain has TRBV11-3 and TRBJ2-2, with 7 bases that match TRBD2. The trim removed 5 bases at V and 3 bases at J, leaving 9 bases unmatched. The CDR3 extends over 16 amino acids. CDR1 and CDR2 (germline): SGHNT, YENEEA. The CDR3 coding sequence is TGTGCCAGCAGCCAACGGGGGAGGGCCCACACCGGGGAGCTGTTTTTT. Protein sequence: CASSQRGRAHTGELFF.

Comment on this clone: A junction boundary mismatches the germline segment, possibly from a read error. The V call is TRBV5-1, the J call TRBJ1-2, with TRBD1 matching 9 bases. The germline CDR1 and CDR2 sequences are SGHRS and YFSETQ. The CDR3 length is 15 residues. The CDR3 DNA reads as TGCGCCAGCAGCTTAACAGGGGGCGAGGACTATGGCTACCCCTTC. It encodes CASSLTGGEDYGYPF.

CDR3 amino acids: CASSPTGAGANVLTF. In nucleotides, the CDR3 is TGTGCCAGCAGCCCCACGGGGGCTGGGGCCAACGTCCTGACTTTC. V is TRBV9 and J is TRBJ2-6; D is perhaps TRBD2 (6 bases). The CDR3 extends over 15 amino acids. Deletions cut 4 bases from V and 2 bases from J, with 10 bases between. Germline V gene data show CDR1 as SGDLS and CDR2 as YYNGEE.

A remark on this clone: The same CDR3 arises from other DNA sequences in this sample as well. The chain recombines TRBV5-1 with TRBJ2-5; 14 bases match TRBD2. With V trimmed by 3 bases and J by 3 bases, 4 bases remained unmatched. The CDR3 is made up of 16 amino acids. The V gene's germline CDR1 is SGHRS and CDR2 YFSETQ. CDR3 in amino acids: CASSSGLAGGKETQYF. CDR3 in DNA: TGCGCCAGCAGCTCTGGACTAGCGGGAGGAAAAGAGACCCAGTACTTC.

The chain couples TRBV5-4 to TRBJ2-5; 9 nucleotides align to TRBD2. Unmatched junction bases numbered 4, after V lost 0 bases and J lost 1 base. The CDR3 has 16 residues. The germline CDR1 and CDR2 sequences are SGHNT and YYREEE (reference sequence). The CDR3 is CASSLGLAEGQETQYF. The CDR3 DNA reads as TGTGCCAGCAGCTTGGGACTAGCGGAGGGCCAAGAGACCCAGTACTTC.

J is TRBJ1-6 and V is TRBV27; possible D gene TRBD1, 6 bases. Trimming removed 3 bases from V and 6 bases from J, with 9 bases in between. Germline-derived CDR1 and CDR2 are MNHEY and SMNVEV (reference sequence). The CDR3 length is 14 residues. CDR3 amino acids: CASSLNRANSPLHF. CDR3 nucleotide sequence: TGTGCCAGCAGTTTGAACAGGGCTAATTCACCCCTCCACTTT.

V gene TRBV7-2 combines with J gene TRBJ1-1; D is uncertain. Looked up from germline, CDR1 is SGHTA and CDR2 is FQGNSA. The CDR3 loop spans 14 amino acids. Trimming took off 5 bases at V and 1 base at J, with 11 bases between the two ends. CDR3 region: CASSLGRENTEAFF. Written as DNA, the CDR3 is TGTGCCAGCAGCCTCGGACGGGAGAACACTGAAGCTTTCTTT.

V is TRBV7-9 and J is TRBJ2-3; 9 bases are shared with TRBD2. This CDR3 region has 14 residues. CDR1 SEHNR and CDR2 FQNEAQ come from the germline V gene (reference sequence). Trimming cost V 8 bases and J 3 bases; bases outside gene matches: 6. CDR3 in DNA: TGTGCCAGCGGGCGGGAGGGAACGACAGATACGCAGTATTTT. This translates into CASGREGTTDTQYF.

The CDR3 spells CASRKIDGSAGTGELFF. The CDR3 DNA reads as TGTGCCAGTAGAAAAATCGACGGATCCGCAGGCACCGGGGAGCTGTTTTTT. V usage is TRBV19 and J usage is TRBJ2-2, with unresolved D. V was clipped by 6 bases and J by 4 bases, with 21 bases between them. Germline CDR1 LNHDA, CDR2 SQIVND (reference sequence). The CDR3 length is 17 residues.

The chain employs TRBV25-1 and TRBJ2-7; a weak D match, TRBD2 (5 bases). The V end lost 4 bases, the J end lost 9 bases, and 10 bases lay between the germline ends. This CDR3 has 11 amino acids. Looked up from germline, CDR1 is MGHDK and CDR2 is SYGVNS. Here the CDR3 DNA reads TGTGCCAGCAGTGGGGGAGTCGGGCAGTACTTC. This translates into CASSGGVGQYF.

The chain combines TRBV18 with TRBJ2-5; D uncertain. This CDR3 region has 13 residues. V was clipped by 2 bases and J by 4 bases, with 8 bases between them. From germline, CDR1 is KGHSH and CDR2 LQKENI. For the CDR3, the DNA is TGTGCCAGCTCACCAGGAGTAGGAGAGACCCAGTACTTC. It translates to CASSPGVGETQYF.

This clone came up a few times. Here the CDR3 DNA reads TGTGCCACCAGCGGTAGCGGGGCTAAAGAGACCCAGTACTTC. Amino acid sequence: CATSGSGAKETQYF. The V and J genes are TRBV15 and TRBJ2-5; TRBD2 matches at 8 bases. CDR3 length: 14 residues. With 5 bases clipped from V and 3 bases from J, the junction kept 5 bases outside the gene matches. CDR1 is LNHNV, CDR2 YYDKDF, per germline (reference sequence). Together with reference TRBV15 and TRBJ2-5, the CDR3 gives the full variable domain: DAMVIQNPRYQVTQFGKPVTLSCSQTLNHNVMYWYQQKSSQAPKLLFHYYDKDFNNEADTPDNFQSRRPNTSFCFLDIRSPGLGDTAMYLCATSGSGAKETQYFGPGTRLLVL.